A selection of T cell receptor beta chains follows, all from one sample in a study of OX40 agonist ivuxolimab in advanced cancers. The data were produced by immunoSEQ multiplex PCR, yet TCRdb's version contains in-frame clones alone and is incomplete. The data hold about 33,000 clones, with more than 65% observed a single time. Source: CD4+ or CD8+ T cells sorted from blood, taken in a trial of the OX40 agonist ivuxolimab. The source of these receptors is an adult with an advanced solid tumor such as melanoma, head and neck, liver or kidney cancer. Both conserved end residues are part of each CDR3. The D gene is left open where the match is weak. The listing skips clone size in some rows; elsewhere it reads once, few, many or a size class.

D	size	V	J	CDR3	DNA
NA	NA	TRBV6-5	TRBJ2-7	CASSTSGQGAREQYF	NA
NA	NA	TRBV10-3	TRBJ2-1	CAITGGPNNEQFF	TGTGCCATCACTGGGGGGCCGAACAATGAGCAGTTCTTC
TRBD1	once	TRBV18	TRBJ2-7	CASSPGQSSEQYF	TGTGCCAGCTCCCCGGGACAGAGTAGCGAGCAGTACTTC
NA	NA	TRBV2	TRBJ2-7	CASSYRDSGGEQYF	TGTGCCAGCAGCTACCGGGACAGTGGAGGGGAGCAGTACTTC
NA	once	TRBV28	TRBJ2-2	CASSPPGANTGELFF	TGTGCCAGCAGTCCCCCAGGGGCGAACACCGGGGAGCTGTTTTTT
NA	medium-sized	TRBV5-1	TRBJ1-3	CASSFAGNTIYF	TGCGCCAGCAGCTTCGCTGGAAACACCATATATTTT
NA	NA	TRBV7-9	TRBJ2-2	CASSSGGTGELFF	TGTGCCAGCAGCTCAGGGGGGACCGGGGAGCTGTTTTTT
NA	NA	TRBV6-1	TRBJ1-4	CASSEGAFGRFPTNEKLFF	TGTGCCAGCAGTGAAGGGGCTTTCGGCAGATTTCCAACTAATGAAAAACTGTTTTTT
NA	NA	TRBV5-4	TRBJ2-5	CASSLDGETQYF	TGTGCCAGCAGCTTGGACGGGGAGACCCAGTACTTC
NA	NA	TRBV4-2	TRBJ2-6	CASLTTGPGANVLTF	TGTGCCAGCCTAACGACCGGCCCCGGGGCCAACGTCCTGACTTTC
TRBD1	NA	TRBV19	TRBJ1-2	CASSVTGTLNYGYTF	TGTGCCAGTAGTGTGACAGGGACTCTTAACTATGGCTACACCTTC
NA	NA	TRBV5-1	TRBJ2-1	CASSLGWSAYEQFF	TGCGCCAGCAGCTTGGGGTGGTCAGCATATGAGCAGTTCTTC
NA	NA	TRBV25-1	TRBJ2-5	CASSEFLGVGTQYF	TGTGCCAGCAGTGAATTTTTGGGGGTTGGGACCCAGTACTTC
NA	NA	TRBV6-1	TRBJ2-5	CASSVGLEAVETQYF	TGTGCCAGCAGTGTTGGACTGGAGGCGGTCGAGACCCAGTACTTC
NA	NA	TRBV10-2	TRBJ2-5	CASSAGPLGWKETQYF	TGCGCCAGCAGTGCTGGGCCCCTAGGGTGGAAAGAGACCCAGTACTTC
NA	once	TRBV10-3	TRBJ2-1	CAISFGQHQFF	TGTGCCATCAGTTTTGGGCAGCATCAGTTCTTC
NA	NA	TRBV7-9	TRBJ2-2	CASSLPGKQNTGELFF	TGTGCCAGCAGCTTACCGGGGAAACAGAACACCGGGGAGCTGTTTTTT
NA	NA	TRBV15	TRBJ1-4	CATSRDFGAGRSNEKLFF	TGTGCCACCAGCAGAGATTTTGGAGCAGGGCGGTCTAATGAAAAACTGTTTTTT
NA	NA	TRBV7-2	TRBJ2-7	CASSPVPYSYEQYF	TGTGCCAGCTCCCCGGTGCCCTACTCCTACGAGCAGTACTTC
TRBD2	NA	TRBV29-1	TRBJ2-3	CSVDGTSGVVTDTQYF	TGCAGCGTTGATGGGACTAGCGGGGTAGTGACAGATACGCAGTATTTT
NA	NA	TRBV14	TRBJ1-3	CASSQRTRPTLDPSGNTIYF	TGTGCCAGCAGCCAGAGGACTCGGCCTACGTTGGATCCCTCTGGAAACACCATATATTTT
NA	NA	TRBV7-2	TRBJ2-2	CASRNVGQGNTGELFF	TGTGCCAGCAGAAACGTCGGCCAGGGGAACACCGGGGAGCTGTTTTTT
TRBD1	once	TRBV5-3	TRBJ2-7	CARSSYGQGSTEQYF	TGTGCCAGAAGCTCCTATGGACAGGGATCGACCGAGCAGTACTTC
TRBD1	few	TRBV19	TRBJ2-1	CASIWTGGTGEQFF	TGTGCCAGTATCTGGACAGGGGGCACCGGCGAGCAGTTCTTC
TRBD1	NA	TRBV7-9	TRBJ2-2	CASGRQGRSPGELFF	TGTGCCAGCGGAAGACAGGGGAGAAGCCCCGGGGAGCTGTTTTTT
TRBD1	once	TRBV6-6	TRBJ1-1	CASGGTGAMNTEAFF	TGTGCCAGCGGGGGGACAGGGGCCATGAACACTGAAGCTTTCTTT
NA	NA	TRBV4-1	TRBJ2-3	CASSQVGGMGTDTQYF	TGCGCCAGCAGCCAAGTCGGGGGTATGGGCACAGATACGCAGTATTTT
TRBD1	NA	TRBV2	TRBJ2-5	CASSEGEQGGETQYF	TGTGCCAGCAGTGAAGGGGAACAGGGGGGAGAGACCCAGTACTTC
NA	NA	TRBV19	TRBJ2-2	CASSSRVGNTGELFF	TGTGCCAGTAGTTCGAGGGTGGGGAACACCGGGGAGCTGTTTTTT
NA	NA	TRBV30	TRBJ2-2	CAWWERLNTGELFF	TGTGCCTGGTGGGAAAGATTGAACACCGGGGAGCTGTTTTTT
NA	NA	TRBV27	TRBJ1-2	CASSLQMGGYGYTF	TGTGCCAGCAGCCTTCAGATGGGAGGCTATGGCTACACCTTC
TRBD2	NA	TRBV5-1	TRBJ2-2	CASSFSGTSGPRGELFF	TGCGCCAGCAGCTTTTCCGGGACTAGCGGGCCCCGGGGGGAGCTGTTTTTT
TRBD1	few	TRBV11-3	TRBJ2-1	CASSGRDRAVGNEQFF	TGTGCCAGCAGCGGGCGGGACAGGGCCGTGGGCAATGAGCAGTTCTTC
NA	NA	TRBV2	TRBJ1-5	CASMSGYSNQPQHF	TGTGCCAGCATGTCCGGGTATAGCAATCAGCCCCAGCATTTT
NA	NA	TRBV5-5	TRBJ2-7	CASSLTAEQYF	TGTGCCAGCAGTTTGACGGCCGAGCAGTACTTC
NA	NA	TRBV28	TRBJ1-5	CASSPIRVSSEPQHF	TGTGCCAGCAGTCCTATCCGGGTCAGCTCGGAACCCCAGCATTTT
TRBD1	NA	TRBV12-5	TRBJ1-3	CASARTGGGNTIYF	TGTGCTAGCGCCAGGACAGGGGGCGGAAACACCATATATTTT
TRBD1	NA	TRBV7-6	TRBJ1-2	CASSLGQGPLDGYTF	TGTGCCAGCAGCTTAGGACAGGGGCCCCTCGATGGCTACACCTTC
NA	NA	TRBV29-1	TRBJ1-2	CSAVGQGNGYTF	TGCAGCGCCGTGGGGCAGGGGAATGGCTACACCTTC
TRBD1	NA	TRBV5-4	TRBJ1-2	CASSLGQGAEIIYGYTF	TGTGCCAGCAGCCTCGGACAGGGGGCAGAAATCATCTATGGCTACACCTTC
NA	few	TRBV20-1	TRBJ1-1	CSARQAFF	TGCAGTGCTAGGCAAGCTTTCTTT
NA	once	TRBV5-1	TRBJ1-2	CASSLAATGSPYGYTF	TGCGCCAGCAGCTTGGCCGCGACGGGGAGCCCTTATGGCTACACCTTC
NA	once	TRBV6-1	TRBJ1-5	CASRVSNQPQHF	TGTGCCAGCAGGGTTAGCAATCAGCCCCAGCATTTT
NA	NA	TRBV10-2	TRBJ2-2	CATRATGELFF	TGCGCCACCCGGGCGACGGGGGAGCTGTTTTTT
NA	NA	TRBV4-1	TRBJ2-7	CASSQDIPPYKQYF	TGCGCCAGCAGCCAAGATATACCGCCCTACAAGCAGTACTTC
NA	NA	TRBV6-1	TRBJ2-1	CASSERRSSYNEQFF	TGTGCCAGCAGTGAAAGAAGGAGCTCCTACAATGAGCAGTTCTTC
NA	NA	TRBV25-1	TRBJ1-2	CASSETGHYGYTF	TGTGCCAGCAGTGAAACGGGGCACTATGGCTACACCTTC
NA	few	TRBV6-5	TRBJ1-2	CASSYGETGYGYTF	TGTGCCAGCAGTTACGGGGAAACTGGCTATGGCTACACCTTC